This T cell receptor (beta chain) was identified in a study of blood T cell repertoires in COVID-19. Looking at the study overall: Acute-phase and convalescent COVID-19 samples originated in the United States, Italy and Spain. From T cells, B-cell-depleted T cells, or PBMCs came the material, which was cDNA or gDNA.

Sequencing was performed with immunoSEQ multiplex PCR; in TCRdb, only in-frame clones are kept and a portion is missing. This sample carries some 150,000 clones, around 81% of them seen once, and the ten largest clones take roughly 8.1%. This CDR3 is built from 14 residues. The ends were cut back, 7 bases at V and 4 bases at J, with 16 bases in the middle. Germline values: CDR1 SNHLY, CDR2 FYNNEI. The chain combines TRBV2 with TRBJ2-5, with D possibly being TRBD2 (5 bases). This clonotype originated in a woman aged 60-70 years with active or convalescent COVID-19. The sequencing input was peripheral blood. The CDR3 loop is CASKGQRVGETQYF. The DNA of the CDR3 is TGTGCCAGCAAAGGCCAGAGGGTTGGAGAGACCCAGTACTTC.